These 8 T cell receptor beta chains came from one sample sequenced in a study of blood T cells in healthy people across ages. It was with a sample-barcoded 5' primer and a J-beta primer mix that a second PCR of roughly 7 to 12 cycles was run. TCRdb processed the 5' RACE reads anew with MiXCR; each CDR3 protein has one entry. The sample has approximately 350,000 distinct CDR3 sequences; about 49% are singletons. Sequencing was carried out using blood. The receptors were sampled from a man aged 55 to 70 in good health.

V and J are TRBV29-1 and TRBJ1-6; possible D gene TRBD1, 5 bases. Trimming removed 4 bases from V and 7 bases from J, with 11 bases in between. CDR3 size: 13 residues. Germline V lookup: CDR1 SQVTM, CDR2 ANQGSEA. CDR3 sequence (DNA): TGCAGCGTTGCCGGGGGGAAGAATTCACCCCTCCACTTT. It encodes CSVAGGKNSPLHF.

On this clonotype itself: A much larger clone sits a single nucleotide away, making a read error possible. V gene TRBV3-1 combines with J gene TRBJ2-1; 10 nucleotides match TRBD2. Germline lookup yields CDR1 LGHDT and CDR2 YNNKEL (reference sequence). V trimming: 4 bases; J trimming: 7 bases; junction bases outside the gene matches: 4. This CDR3 is 14 amino acids long. The CDR3 sequence is CASSLGLARNEQFF. DNA for the CDR3: TGTGCCAGCAGCCTGGGACTAGCGAGGAATGAGCAGTTCTTC.

The chain employs TRBV11-1 and TRBJ2-1; 8 bases align to TRBD1. Trimming cost V 4 bases and J 5 bases; bases outside gene matches: 13. This CDR3 is 17 amino acids long. Germline V gives CDR1 SGHAT, CDR2 FQDESV (reference sequence). The CDR3 sequence is CASSSGVGTGAHNEQFF. The CDR3 coding sequence is TGTGCCAGCAGCTCAGGGGTGGGGACAGGAGCCCACAATGAGCAGTTCTTC.

Comment on this clonotype: A single base separates this from a much larger clone, so it may be a read error. The chain recombines TRBV5-1 with TRBJ2-4; D is unresolved. Trimming left V 4 bases short and J 9 bases short, with 14 bases between. The CDR3 extends over 13 amino acids. Germline CDR1 reads SGHRS; CDR2 reads YFSETQ. The CDR3 sequence: CASSVNGESIQYF. CDR3 nucleotide sequence: TGCGCCAGCAGCGTTAACGGTGAAAGCATTCAGTACTTC.

The sample holds many counts of this clonotype. V is TRBV29-1 and J is TRBJ1-1, with D unclear. Germline CDR1 reads SQVTM; CDR2 reads ANQGSEA. The V and J ends lost 7 bases and 0 bases respectively, with 12 bases between them. CDR3 size: 13 residues. This CDR3 reads CSAPHELNTEAFF. The DNA of the CDR3 is TGCAGCGCCCCTCACGAATTGAACACTGAAGCTTTCTTT.

In its sample, this clonotype was seen many times. The rearrangement joins TRBV20-1 to TRBJ2-5, with D unclear. Germline CDR1 reads DFQATT; CDR2 reads SNEGSKA (reference sequence). The CDR3 length is 9 residues. Trimming took off 5 bases at V and 9 bases at J, with 7 bases between the two ends. CDR3 nucleotides: TGCAGTGCTCCGTCCCCCCAGTACTTC. This gives the protein CSAPSPQYF.

This clonotype was detected ten times or more. CDR3 region: CASSPPDRVAAFF. CDR3 coding DNA: TGTGCCAGCTCACCACCCGACAGGGTGGCAGCTTTCTTT. The V call is TRBV18, the J call TRBJ1-1; 7 nucleotides line up with TRBD1. Germline CDR1 KGHSH, CDR2 LQKENI. V was clipped by 0 bases and J by 10 bases; unmatched bases: 5. The CDR3 contains 13 residues.

The chain recombines TRBV28 with TRBJ2-1; 8 bases are shared with TRBD2. The germline gives CDR1 MDHEN, CDR2 SYDVKM. The CDR3 runs 14 residues. With 10 bases clipped from V and 7 bases from J, the junction kept 12 bases outside the gene matches. The CDR3 here is CATAGAGGRNEQFF. For the CDR3, the DNA is TGTGCCACCGCAGGGGCGGGAGGAAGGAATGAGCAGTTCTTC.